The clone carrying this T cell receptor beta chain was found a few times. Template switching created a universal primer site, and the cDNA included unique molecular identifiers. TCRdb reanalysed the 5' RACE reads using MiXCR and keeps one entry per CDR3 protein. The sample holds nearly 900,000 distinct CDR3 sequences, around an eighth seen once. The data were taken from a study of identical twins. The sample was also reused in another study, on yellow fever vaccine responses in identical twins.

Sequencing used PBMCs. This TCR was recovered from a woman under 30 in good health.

In nucleotides, the CDR3 is TGTGCCAGCAGTCTGAACAGGGCGCAGAACACCGGGGAGCTGTTTTTT. Amino acids: CASSLNRAQNTGELFF. The chain uses TRBV12-3 or TRBV12-4 and TRBJ2-2, with D possibly matching TRBD1 (6 bases). V was cut by 5 bases and J by 1 base, with 14 bases left in between. This CDR3 has 16 residues.